A selection of T cell receptor beta chains follows, all from one sample in a study of synovial regulatory T cells in juvenile arthritis. TCRdb's copy holds only in-frame clones and misses some; the assay was immunoSEQ multiplex PCR. The record lists thousands of clones, of which the ten most abundant hold roughly 0.62%. The sample consisted of Treg cells from blood. These receptors were obtained from a donor aged 2-35 years with juvenile idiopathic arthritis. The CDR3 runs from the conserved cysteine through the conserved F or W. Size is omitted from some rows. Given values are once, few, many or a class for expanded clones.

size	V	J	CDR3
.	TRBV7-2	TRBJ2-1	CASSQPGTSGPYNEQFF
.	TRBV7-2	TRBJ1-2	CASSVIGNYGYTF
.	TRBV7-9	TRBJ2-7	CASSLDLLPYEQYF
.	TRBV5-4	TRBJ1-2	CASSLMQGAYGYTF
.	TRBV7-6	TRBJ1-2	CASSPDPNYGYTF
medium-sized	TRBV7-9	TRBJ1-2	CASSLGGGDYGYTF
.	TRBV7-9	TRBJ2-1	CASSSTPGKGSYNEQFF
.	TRBV29-1	TRBJ1-6	CSVRQGRNSPLHF
.	TRBV6-5	TRBJ1-2	CASSWDTYDGYTF
.	TRBV5-1	TRBJ1-5	CASSTGTGETPQHF
.	TRBV2	TRBJ2-5	CASSEIGRGETQYF
.	TRBV19	TRBJ1-1	CASSIQTGGSAGNTEAFF
.	TRBV28	TRBJ1-2	CASSFSPGPYGYTF
.	TRBV11-3	TRBJ1-1	CASSLDGTGNTEAFF
.	TRBV7-9	TRBJ2-2	CASNRDSGELFF
.	TRBV25-1	TRBJ2-5	CASSVQETQYF
.	TRBV19	TRBJ1-1	CASSWIGTSLNTEAFF
.	TRBV10-3	TRBJ2-1	CATQGSMSSYNEQFF
.	TRBV7-2	TRBJ2-2	CASSLGVTAQRELFF